The following is a T cell receptor beta chain sequence with its context. Its antigen is as yet unknown. The data stem from a study of T cells after yellow fever vaccination. Study results and limitations: At under 97% for CD4 and around 91% for CD8, most primary-vaccination clones showed up again after the booster. Abundant clonotypes from the bulk population could have been carried over as contaminants into FACS-sorted repertoires.

It was through 5'RACE template switching that TCR cDNA was made, with a universal primer site and UMIs added. TCRdb used MiXCR to reprocess the 5' RACE reads, holding one entry per CDR3 protein. Of around 530,000 distinct CDR3 sequences listed, roughly 17% are singletons. The V and J ends lost 0 bases and 4 bases respectively, with 11 bases between them. In germline, CDR1 is SGHRS, CDR2 YFSETQ. The CDR3 spans 14 residues. The chain uses TRBV5-1 and TRBJ2-7; no clear D. This clonotype was sampled from a man in his late teens or twenties who received the YFV17D yellow fever vaccine. Sequences were derived from PBMCs, sampled less than 6 days after the first yellow fever vaccination. The chain's CDR3 is CASSLGRPPYEQYV. The DNA of the CDR3 is TGCGCCAGCAGCTTGGGTAGGCCCCCTTACGAGCAGTACGTC.